This section outlines one T cell receptor (beta chain) sequence together with its context. Its antigen is unknown. These data come from a study of graft-versus-host responses after intestinal transplantation. Study-wide context: Isolated intestinal, liver-intestinal, or multivisceral transplants were what recipients had.

Here immunoSEQ multiplex PCR was the method, and the copy in TCRdb shows in-frame clones only, minus some. The sample records 84,000 or so clones, roughly 91% being singletons. CDR1 LGHNA and CDR2 YSLEER come from the germline V gene. The ends were cut back, 0 bases at V and 5 bases at J, with 31 bases in the middle. There are 21 residues in the CDR3. The chain joins TRBV4-3 to TRBJ1-2, with D possibly TRBD1 on 5 matching bases. The material was unstimulated CD8+ T cells sorted from spleen or lymph node cells, obtained before transplant. The sequence was obtained from a human donor who was the organ donor for an intestinal transplant. The DNA for the CDR3 is TGCGCCAGCAGCCAAGATTGGGTCTTAGCCAGGGAAATAAGTGTTGGATATGGCTACACCTTC. This translates into CASSQDWVLAREISVGYGYTF.